This T cell receptor (beta chain) originates from a study of T cells in Graves' hyperthyroidism and ophthalmopathy. PBMCs were sourced from less than 13 ml fresh peripheral blood. The investigators amplified TCR beta CDR3 regions from RNA transcripts. The primer set for the first-round RT-PCR of the TCR CDR3 was HTBI. Via MiXCR, TCRdb re-called the multiplex PCR reads, giving one row per CDR3 protein. The sample yields 300,000 to 450,000 distinct CDR3 sequences, 25% seen once. V lost 3 bases and J lost 5, with 8 bases in between. Germline-derived CDR1 and CDR2 are ENHRY and SYGVKD. The CDR3 covers 13 residues.

The chain employs TRBV10-3 and TRBJ2-1; no firm D call. This clonotype was obtained from a middle-aged man with Graves' hyperthyroidism. Sample: blood. CDR3 nucleotide sequence: TGTGCCATCAGTGATGGGGTGAACAATGAGCAGTTCTTC. Translated: CAISDGVNNEQFF.